Below, 29 T cell receptor beta chains from the same sample are listed, as sequenced in a study of human thymus T cells. Data came from immunoSEQ multiplex PCR; TCRdb stores just in-frame clones and leaves some out. In the table there are tens of thousands of clones, 94% of which are singletons. The sequenced sample was blood. The receptors originated from a boy under two years old with a congenital heart defect but otherwise immunologically healthy.

The chain has TRBV11-3 and TRBJ2-7, with 8 bases matching TRBD2. The CDR3 totals 16 residues. The V and J ends lost 5 bases and 4 bases, in that order; junction bases with no gene match: 13. CDR1 and CDR2 (germline): SGHNT, YENEEA. CDR3 residues: CASSPKAGVYVYEQYF. CDR3 nucleotide sequence: TGTGCCAGCAGCCCCAAAGCGGGGGTCTACGTGTACGAGCAGTACTTC.

This clone was observed once. The rearrangement joins TRBV19 to TRBJ2-7; D may be TRBD1 or TRBD2 (5 bases each). Trimming cost V 8 bases and J 6 bases, with 14 bases left between them. In germline, CDR1 is LNHDA, CDR2 SQIVND (reference sequence). This CDR3 has 12 residues. The CDR3 loop reads CASSGTSGEQYF. In nucleotides, the CDR3 is TGTGCCAGTTCCGGGACGTCGGGCGAGCAGTACTTC. The full variable domain, in which reference TRBV19 and TRBJ2-7 provide the parts outside the CDR3, is DGGITQSPKYLFRKEGQNVTLSCEQNLNHDAMYWYRQDPGQGLRLIYYSQIVNDFQKGDIAEGYSVSREKKESFPLTVTSAQKNPTAFYLCASSGTSGEQYFGPGTRLTVT.

A note on this clone: A junction end diverges from the germline sequence, so it may reflect a read error. Other nucleotide sequences from this sample produce the same CDR3. CDR3 sequence (DNA): TGCGCCAGCAGCTTAGAACAGTGGTCTGGTTCACCTCTCCACTTT. Residues: CASSLEQWSGSPLHF. The gene calls are TRBV5-1 and TRBJ1-6; no clear D. Germline V gene sequence: CDR1 SGHRS, CDR2 YFSETQ. This CDR3 comprises 15 residues. The full variable domain, completed using reference TRBV5-1 and TRBJ1-6, is KAGVTQTPRYLIKTRGQQVTLSCSPISGHRSVSWYQQTPGQGLQFLFEYFSETQRNKGNFPGRFSGRQFSNSRSEMNVSTLELGDSALYLCASSLEQWSGSPLHFGNGTRLTVT.

V gene TRBV4-1 combines with J gene TRBJ2-1; 9 nucleotides match TRBD2. Unmatched junction bases numbered 12, after V lost 0 bases and J lost 6 bases. The germline V gene encodes CDR1 MGHRA and CDR2 YSYEKL. This CDR3 has 18 residues. The DNA for the CDR3 is TGCGCCAGCAGCCAAGATGGCGGGGTAGCGGGGGCCTCCAATGAGCAGTTCTTC. This encodes CASSQDGGVAGASNEQFF.

The rearrangement links TRBV10-3 to TRBJ2-7; 8 nucleotides align to TRBD1. V shed 2 bases, J shed 4 bases, and the junction held 4 bases outside the gene matches. CDR1 and CDR2 from the germline V gene are ENHRY and SYGVKD. CDR3 size: 14 residues. The CDR3 loop is CAISEGDRFYEQYF. CDR3 coding DNA: TGTGCCATCAGTGAGGGGGACAGGTTTTACGAGCAGTACTTC.

This chain joins TRBV6-5 and TRBJ1-1; tentatively, D is TRBD1 (6 bases). Germline values: CDR1 MNHEY, CDR2 SVGAGI. The V end lost 2 bases, the J end lost 5 bases, and 9 bases lay between the germline ends. The CDR3 runs to 13 residues. CDR3 amino acids: CASSYVDRTEAFF. The CDR3 nucleotides read TGTGCCAGCAGTTACGTAGACAGGACTGAAGCTTTCTTT.

This clone was found once. Here the CDR3 DNA reads TGTGCCAGCAGCCTCGGCGGGACCGAGGATACGCAGTATTTT. Amino acid sequence: CASSLGGTEDTQYF. V is TRBV5-8 and J is TRBJ2-3; TRBD2 might be the D (6 bases). The V end lost 4 bases, the J end lost 6 bases, and 15 bases lay between the germline ends. This CDR3 region has 14 residues. Germline V lookup: CDR1 SGHTS, CDR2 YDEGEE.

The chain recombines TRBV5-1 with TRBJ1-1; D unresolved. The CDR3 has 12 residues. The germline V and J ends were trimmed by 1 base and 5 bases, with 6 bases remaining between them. Germline-derived CDR1 and CDR2 are SGHRS and YFSETQ. The CDR3 bases are TGCGCCAGCAGCTTGTCAGGTACTGAAGCTTTCTTT. This gives the protein CASSLSGTEAFF.

The chain recombines TRBV30 with TRBJ1-6; TRBD1 matches 9 bases. V dropped 2 bases and J dropped 9; count of bases not matched to a gene: 8. This CDR3 spans 15 amino acids. The V gene's germline CDR1 is GTSNPN and CDR2 SVGIG (reference sequence). The CDR3 reads CAWSPPGQGRSPLHF. CDR3 nucleotide sequence: TGTGCCTGGAGTCCCCCGGGACAGGGTCGTTCACCCCTCCACTTT.

The chain carries TRBV7-9 and TRBJ2-1; D unresolved. CDR3 size: 13 residues. Germline CDR1 reads SEHNR; CDR2 reads FQNEAQ (reference sequence). Deletions cut 4 bases from V and 5 bases from J, with 9 bases between. The CDR3 loop is CASSSTWDNEQFF. CDR3 bases: TGTGCCAGCAGCTCGACTTGGGACAATGAGCAGTTCTTC.

V is TRBV19 and J is TRBJ1-4; 7 bases map to TRBD1. Losses at the gene ends were 2 bases for V and 5 bases for J; bases not matched to a gene: 11. The CDR3 is made up of 17 amino acids. Germline CDR1 LNHDA, CDR2 SQIVND (reference sequence). CDR3 sequence: CASSIKKEAGGNEKLFF. The CDR3, as DNA: TGTGCCAGTAGTATAAAAAAAGAGGCAGGGGGGAATGAAAAACTGTTTTTT.

This chain links TRBV28 with TRBJ2-7, with 7 bases that match TRBD1. Unmatched junction bases numbered 4, after V lost 6 bases and J lost 2 bases. Germline assignment: CDR1 MDHEN and CDR2 SYDVKM. The CDR3 runs to 13 residues. CDR3 region: CASSKDRTYEQYF. CDR3 nucleotide sequence: TGTGCCAGCAGCAAGGACAGGACCTACGAGCAGTACTTC.

The rearrangement links TRBV7-3 to TRBJ2-5; 9 bases are shared with TRBD2. After removal of 2 bases from V and 5 bases from J, the junction contained 3 bases not matched to a gene. There are 14 residues in the CDR3. The V gene's germline CDR1 is SGHTA and CDR2 FQGTGA. The CDR3 spells CASSLAGGQETQYF. In DNA form, the CDR3 reads TGTGCCAGCAGCTTAGCGGGGGGGCAGGAGACCCAGTACTTC. The full variable domain, completed using reference TRBV7-3 and TRBJ2-5, is GAGVSQTPSNKVTEKGKYVELRCDPISGHTALYWYRQSLGQGPEFLIYFQGTGAADDSGLPNDRFFAVRPEGSVSTLKIQRTERGDSAVYLCASSLAGGQETQYFGPGTRLLVL.

The J gene is TRBJ2-5, the V gene TRBV7-9; possibly TRBD2 for D (6 bases). V was pared by 5 bases and J by 2 bases, with 15 bases between. Germline CDR1 reads SEHNR; CDR2 reads FQNEAQ (reference sequence). The CDR3 has 15 residues. CDR3 protein: CASSAFGTAQETQYF. CDR3 nucleotide sequence: TGTGCCAGCAGCGCGTTTGGGACTGCTCAAGAGACCCAGTACTTC.

This clone was counted once. The chain couples TRBV6-1 to TRBJ2-5; no definite D call. Per germline, CDR1 MNHNS and CDR2 SASEGT. The V and J ends lost 4 bases and 2 bases respectively, with 8 bases between them. The CDR3 is 13 amino acids. CDR3 sequence: CASSVVIQETQYF. The CDR3 coding sequence is TGTGCCAGCAGTGTCGTCATACAAGAGACCCAGTACTTC.

CDR3 amino acids: CASGGQGAWSNQPQHF. The CDR3 nucleotides read TGTGCCAGCGGGGGGCAGGGGGCATGGAGCAATCAGCCCCAGCATTTT. V and J are TRBV6-4 and TRBJ1-5; TRBD1 agrees at 8 bases. The V gene's germline CDR1 is MRHNA and CDR2 SNTAGT. V was pared by 8 bases and J by 1 base, with 10 bases of the junction left unmatched. The CDR3 runs to 16 residues.

The chain carries TRBV15 and TRBJ2-2; possibly TRBD2 for D (5 bases). CDR3 length: 14 residues. Germline assignment: CDR1 LNHNV and CDR2 YYDKDF (reference sequence). With 2 bases removed from V and 5 bases from J, the gap between germline ends came to 9 bases. CDR3 nucleotides: TGTGCCACCAGCAGATCCGAGGGAACCGGGGAGCTGTTTTTT. Its protein product is CATSRSEGTGELFF. The variable domain in full, with the rest retrieved from reference TRBV15 and TRBJ2-2, is DAMVIQNPRYQVTQFGKPVTLSCSQTLNHNVMYWYQQKSSQAPKLLFHYYDKDFNNEADTPDNFQSRRPNTSFCFLDIRSPGLGDTAMYLCATSRSEGTGELFFGEGSRLTVL.

The chain uses TRBV6-1 and TRBJ2-2; D is unclear. V was cut by 1 base and J by 0 bases, with 12 bases left in between. The CDR3 loop spans 17 amino acids. Germline assignment: CDR1 MNHNS and CDR2 SASEGT. The CDR3: CASSEVYPIANTGELFF. DNA for the CDR3: TGTGCCAGCAGTGAAGTGTACCCCATCGCGAACACCGGGGAGCTGTTTTTT.

The chain carries TRBV9 and TRBJ2-2; 11 positions agree with TRBD2. The CDR3 is made up of 16 amino acids. CDR1 and CDR2 (germline): SGDLS, YYNGEE. Trimming at V came to 4 bases and at J to 7 bases, leaving 9 bases not matched to a gene. The CDR3 coding sequence is TGTGCCAGCAGCCCGAATAGCGGGGGGGCAAACGGGGAGCTGTTTTTT. Its protein is CASSPNSGGANGELFF.

This clone came up once. V gene TRBV4-1 combines with J gene TRBJ2-1; no clear D gene. Germline CDR1 MGHRA, CDR2 YSYEKL. This CDR3 has 15 amino acids. V lost 4 bases, J lost 0 bases, and 10 bases lay in between. The CDR3 region is CASSRGRTSYNEQFF. Here the CDR3 DNA reads TGCGCCAGCAGCCGTGGACGTACCTCCTACAATGAGCAGTTCTTC.

J is TRBJ2-7 and V is TRBV28; no definite D call. CDR3 size: 15 residues. Between the trimmed V and J ends, which lost 5 bases and 2 bases, there was a span of 16 bases. Germline V gene sequence: CDR1 MDHEN, CDR2 SYDVKM. CDR3: CASSRLSLVAYEQYF. CDR3 in DNA: TGTGCCAGCAGTCGCCTTAGTCTGGTGGCCTACGAGCAGTACTTC.

This rearrangement joins TRBV4-3 to TRBJ1-2; perhaps TRBD1 as D (6 bases). Germline lookup yields CDR1 LGHNA and CDR2 YSLEER. Trimming took 1 base from V and 2 from J, leaving 11 bases between them. The length of the CDR3 is 15 residues. CDR3 in amino acids: CASSQVTGTNYGYTF. In DNA form, the CDR3 reads TGCGCCAGCAGCCAAGTGACCGGGACAAACTATGGCTACACCTTC.

This rearrangement joins TRBV20-1 to TRBJ1-1, with 7 bases aligning to TRBD1. Losses at the gene ends were 5 bases for V and 11 bases for J; bases not matched to a gene: 5. Germline CDR1 is DFQATT and CDR2 is SNEGSKA (reference sequence). The CDR3 consists of 10 residues. CDR3 residues: CSAYDRAAFF. The DNA for the CDR3 is TGCAGTGCTTACGACAGGGCGGCTTTCTTT.

This chain uses TRBV9 with TRBJ2-5; maybe TRBD2 (5 bases). This CDR3 spans 17 amino acids. The V and J ends lost 6 bases and 2 bases respectively, with 23 bases between them. The germline V gene encodes CDR1 SGDLS and CDR2 YYNGEE. The CDR3 DNA reads TGTGCCAGCATCCTTTCCTCTGGCGGGTCCCGTCAAGAGACCCAGTACTTC. This sequence encodes CASILSSGGSRQETQYF.

V gene TRBV6-5 combines with J gene TRBJ1-6, with D uncertain. Germline assignment: CDR1 MNHEY and CDR2 SVGAGI. The CDR3 is 15 residues long. V lost 5 bases to trimming and J lost 8 bases, with 16 bases between them. The CDR3 region is CASSTSPGRDSPLHF. In nucleotides, the CDR3 is TGTGCCAGCAGTACCTCTCCCGGACGGGATTCACCCCTCCACTTT.

In its sample, this clone was seen once. V and J are TRBV5-1 and TRBJ2-3, with a tentative D call TRBD1 (5 bases). CDR1 is SGHRS and CDR2 is YFSETQ in the germline V gene. The CDR3 runs 17 residues. The germline V and J ends were trimmed by 0 bases and 3 bases, with 17 bases remaining between them. The CDR3 nucleotides read TGCGCCAGCAGCTTGGCGTTTAGGGGAATCAAAACAGATACGCAGTATTTT. This translates into CASSLAFRGIKTDTQYF.

The gene calls are TRBV28 and TRBJ1-5; D remains unclear. Germline-derived CDR1 and CDR2 are MDHEN and SYDVKM. The CDR3 is made up of 14 amino acids. V dropped 3 bases and J dropped 5 bases, with 11 bases sitting between them. The CDR3 loop is CASSFEGGDQPQHF. For the CDR3, the DNA is TGTGCCAGCAGTTTTGAGGGTGGGGATCAGCCCCAGCATTTT.

The CDR3 protein is CASSFTDTSTDTQYF. The CDR3 nucleotides are TGTGCCAGCAGTTTCACTGATACTAGCACAGATACGCAGTATTTT. The chain joins TRBV28 to TRBJ2-3; D remains unclear. V dropped 3 bases and J dropped 0 bases, with 10 bases sitting between them. CDR3 length: 15 amino acids. The germline CDR1 and CDR2 sequences are MDHEN and SYDVKM.

The chain recombines TRBV7-9 with TRBJ2-5; no firm D call. The CDR3 loop spans 15 amino acids. CDR1 is SEHNR and CDR2 is FQNEAQ in the germline V gene (reference sequence). V was trimmed by 4 bases and J by 2 bases, leaving 14 bases between them. CDR3 protein: CASSSRYLGQETQYF. The CDR3 DNA reads as TGTGCCAGCAGCTCCCGTTATTTGGGGCAAGAGACCCAGTACTTC.